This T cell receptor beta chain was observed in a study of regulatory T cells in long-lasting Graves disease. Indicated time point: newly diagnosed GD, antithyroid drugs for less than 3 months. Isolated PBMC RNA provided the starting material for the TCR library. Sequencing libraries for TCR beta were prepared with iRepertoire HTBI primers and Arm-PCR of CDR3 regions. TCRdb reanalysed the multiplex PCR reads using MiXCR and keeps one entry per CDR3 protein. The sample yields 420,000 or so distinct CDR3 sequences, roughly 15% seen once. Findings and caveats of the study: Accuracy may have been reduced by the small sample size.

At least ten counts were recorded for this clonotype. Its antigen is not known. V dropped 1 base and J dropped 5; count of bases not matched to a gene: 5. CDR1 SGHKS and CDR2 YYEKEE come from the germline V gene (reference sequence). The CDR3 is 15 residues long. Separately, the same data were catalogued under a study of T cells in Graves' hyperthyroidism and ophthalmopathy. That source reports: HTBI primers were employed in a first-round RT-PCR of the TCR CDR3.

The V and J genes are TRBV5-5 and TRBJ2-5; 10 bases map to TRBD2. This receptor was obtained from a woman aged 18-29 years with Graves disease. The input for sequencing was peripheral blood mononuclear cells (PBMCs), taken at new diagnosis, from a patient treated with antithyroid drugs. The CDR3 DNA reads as TGTGCCAGCAGCTTGATGATAGCGGGAGGCGAGACCCAGTACTTC. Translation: CASSLMIAGGETQYF. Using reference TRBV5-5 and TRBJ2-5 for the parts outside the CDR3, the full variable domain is DAGVTQSPTHLIKTRGQQVTLRCSPISGHKSVSWYQQVLGQGPQFIFQYYEKEERGRGNFPDRFSARQFPNYSSELNVNALLLGDSALYLCASSLMIAGGETQYFGPGTRLLVL.